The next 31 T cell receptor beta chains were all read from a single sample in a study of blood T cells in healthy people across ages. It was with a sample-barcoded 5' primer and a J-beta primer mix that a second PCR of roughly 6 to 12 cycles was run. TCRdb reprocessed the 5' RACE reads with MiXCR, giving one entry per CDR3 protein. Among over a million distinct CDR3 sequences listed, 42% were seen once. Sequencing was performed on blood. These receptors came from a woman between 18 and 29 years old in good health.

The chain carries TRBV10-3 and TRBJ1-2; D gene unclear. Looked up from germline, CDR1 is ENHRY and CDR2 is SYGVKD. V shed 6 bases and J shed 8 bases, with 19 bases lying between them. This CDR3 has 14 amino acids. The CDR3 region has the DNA TGTGCCATCAGGGGGAGTCTCCCCTCGGGCGGCTACACCTTC. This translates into CAIRGSLPSGGYTF.

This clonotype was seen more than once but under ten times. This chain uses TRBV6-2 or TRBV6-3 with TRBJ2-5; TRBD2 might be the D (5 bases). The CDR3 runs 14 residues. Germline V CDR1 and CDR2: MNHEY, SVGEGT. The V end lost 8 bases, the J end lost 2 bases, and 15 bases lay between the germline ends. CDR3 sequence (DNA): TGTGCCAGCGAGGCTAGCTGGGGTCAAGAGACCCAGTACTTC. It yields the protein CASEASWGQETQYF.

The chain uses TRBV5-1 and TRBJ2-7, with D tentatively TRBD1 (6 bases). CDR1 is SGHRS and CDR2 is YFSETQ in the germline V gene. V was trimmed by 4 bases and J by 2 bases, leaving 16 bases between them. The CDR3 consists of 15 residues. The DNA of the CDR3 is TGCGCCAGCAGCGAAGCCGGGACAAAGGCCTACGAGCAGTACTTC. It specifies CASSEAGTKAYEQYF. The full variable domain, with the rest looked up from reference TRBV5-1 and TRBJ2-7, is KAGVTQTPRYLIKTRGQQVTLSCSPISGHRSVSWYQQTPGQGLQFLFEYFSETQRNKGNFPGRFSGRQFSNSRSEMNVSTLELGDSALYLCASSEAGTKAYEQYFGPGTRLTVT.

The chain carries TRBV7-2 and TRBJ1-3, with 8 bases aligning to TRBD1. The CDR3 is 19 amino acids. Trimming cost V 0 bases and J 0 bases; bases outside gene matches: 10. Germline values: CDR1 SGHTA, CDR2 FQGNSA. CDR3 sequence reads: CASSLAFRAGGNSGNTIYF. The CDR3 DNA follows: TGTGCCAGCAGCTTAGCATTTCGGGCAGGGGGCAACTCTGGAAACACCATATATTTT.

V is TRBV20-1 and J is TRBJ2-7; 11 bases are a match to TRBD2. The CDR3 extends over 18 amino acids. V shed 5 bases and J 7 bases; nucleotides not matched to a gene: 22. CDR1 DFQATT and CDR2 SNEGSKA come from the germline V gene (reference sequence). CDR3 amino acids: CSASARVAGGIRGNEQYF. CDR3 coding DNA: TGCAGTGCTTCTGCTCGTGTAGCGGGAGGGATTAGAGGGAATGAGCAGTACTTC.

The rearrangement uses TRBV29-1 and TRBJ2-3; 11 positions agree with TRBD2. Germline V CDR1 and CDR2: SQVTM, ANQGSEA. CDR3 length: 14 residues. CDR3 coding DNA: TGCAGTGCGGGACTAGCGGACAGGACAGATACGCAGTATTTT. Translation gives CSAGLADRTDTQYF.

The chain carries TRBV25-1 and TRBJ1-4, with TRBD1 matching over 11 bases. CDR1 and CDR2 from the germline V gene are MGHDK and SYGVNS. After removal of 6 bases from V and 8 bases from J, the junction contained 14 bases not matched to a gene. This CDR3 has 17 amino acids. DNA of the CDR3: TGTGCCAGCAGCCCCATGATGAAGGGGACAGGGGGGGAAAAACTGTTTTTT. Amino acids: CASSPMMKGTGGEKLFF.

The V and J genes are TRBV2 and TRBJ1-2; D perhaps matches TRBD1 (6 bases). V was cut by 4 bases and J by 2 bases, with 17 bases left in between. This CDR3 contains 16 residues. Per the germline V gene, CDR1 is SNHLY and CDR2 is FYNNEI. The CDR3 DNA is TGTGCCAGCAGTGCGGGTGTCGGACAGATAAACTATGGCTACACCTTC. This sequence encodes CASSAGVGQINYGYTF.

The CDR3 region has the DNA TGCAGCGTTGGACAGATAGCTAACTATGGCTACACCTTC. Its protein product is CSVGQIANYGYTF. The chain combines TRBV29-1 with TRBJ1-2; a weak D match, TRBD1 (5 bases). The CDR3 has 13 amino acids. Germline CDR1 reads SQVTM; CDR2 reads ANQGSEA. V was clipped by 4 bases and J by 0 bases, with 9 bases between them. The whole variable domain, remainder taken from reference TRBV29-1 and TRBJ1-2, is SAVISQKPSRDICQRGTSLTIQCQVDSQVTMMFWYRQQPGQSLTLIATANQGSEATYESGFVIDKFPISRPNLTFSTLTVSNMSPEDSSIYLCSVGQIANYGYTFGSGTRLTVV.

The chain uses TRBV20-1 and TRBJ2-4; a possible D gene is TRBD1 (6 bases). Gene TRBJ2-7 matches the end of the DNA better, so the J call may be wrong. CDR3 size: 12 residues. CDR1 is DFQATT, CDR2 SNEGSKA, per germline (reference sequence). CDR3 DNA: TGCAGTGCTAGTGTAGGGGGACACGAGCAGTACTTC. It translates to CSASVGGHEQYF.

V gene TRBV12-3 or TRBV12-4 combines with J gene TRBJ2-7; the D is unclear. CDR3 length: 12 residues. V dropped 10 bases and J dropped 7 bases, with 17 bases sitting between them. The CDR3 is CAIGRDLGEQYF. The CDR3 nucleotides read TGTGCCATCGGGCGCGACCTCGGAGAGCAGTACTTC.

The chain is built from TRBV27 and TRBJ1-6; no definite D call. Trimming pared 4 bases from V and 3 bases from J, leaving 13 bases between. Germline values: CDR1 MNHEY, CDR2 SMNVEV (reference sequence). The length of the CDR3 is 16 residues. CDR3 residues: CASSSPGALYNSPLHF. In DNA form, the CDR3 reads TGTGCCAGCAGTTCCCCCGGAGCACTCTATAATTCACCCCTCCACTTT.

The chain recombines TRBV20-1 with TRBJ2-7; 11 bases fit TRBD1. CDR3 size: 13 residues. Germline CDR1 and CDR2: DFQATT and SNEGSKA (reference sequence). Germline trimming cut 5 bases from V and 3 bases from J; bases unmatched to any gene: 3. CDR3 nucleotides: TGCAGTGCTCCCGGGACAGGGGGCTACGAGCAGTACTTC. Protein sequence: CSAPGTGGYEQYF.

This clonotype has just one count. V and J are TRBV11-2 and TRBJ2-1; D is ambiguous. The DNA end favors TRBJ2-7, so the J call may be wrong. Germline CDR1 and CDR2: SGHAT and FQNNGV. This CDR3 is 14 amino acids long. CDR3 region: CASSSVWGYNEQYF. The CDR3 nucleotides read TGTGCCAGCAGCTCCGTCTGGGGATACAATGAGCAGTACTTC.

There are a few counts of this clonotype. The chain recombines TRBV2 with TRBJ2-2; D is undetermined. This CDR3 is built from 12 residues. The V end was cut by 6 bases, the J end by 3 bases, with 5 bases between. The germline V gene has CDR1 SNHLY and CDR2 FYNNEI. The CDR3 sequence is CASRGYTGELFF. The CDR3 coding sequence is TGTGCCAGCAGGGGGTACACCGGGGAGCTGTTTTTT.

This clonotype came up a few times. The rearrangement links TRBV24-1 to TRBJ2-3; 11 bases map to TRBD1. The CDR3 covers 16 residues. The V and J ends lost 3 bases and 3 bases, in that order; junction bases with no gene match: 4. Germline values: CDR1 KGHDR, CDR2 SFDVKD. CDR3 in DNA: TGTGCCACCAGTGATGCGGACAGGGGGCAAACAGATACGCAGTATTTT. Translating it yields CATSDADRGQTDTQYF.

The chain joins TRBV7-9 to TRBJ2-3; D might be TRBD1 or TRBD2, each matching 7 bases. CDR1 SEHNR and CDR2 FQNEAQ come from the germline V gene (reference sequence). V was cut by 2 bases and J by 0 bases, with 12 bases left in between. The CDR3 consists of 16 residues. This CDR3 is CASSLNRGGSTDTQYF. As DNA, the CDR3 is TGTGCCAGCAGCTTAAACAGGGGAGGGAGCACAGATACGCAGTATTTT.

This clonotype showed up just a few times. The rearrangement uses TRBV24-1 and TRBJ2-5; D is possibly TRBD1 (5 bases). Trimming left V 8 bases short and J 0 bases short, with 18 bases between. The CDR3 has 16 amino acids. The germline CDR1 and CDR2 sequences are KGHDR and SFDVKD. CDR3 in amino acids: CATTSEKSRDQETQYF. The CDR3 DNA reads TGTGCCACCACCTCGGAGAAGTCCAGGGACCAAGAGACCCAGTACTTC.

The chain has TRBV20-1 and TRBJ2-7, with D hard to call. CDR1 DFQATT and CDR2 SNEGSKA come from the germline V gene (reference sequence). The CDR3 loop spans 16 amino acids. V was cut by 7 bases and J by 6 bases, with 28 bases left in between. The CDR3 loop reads CSVPPKSAFWGPEQYF. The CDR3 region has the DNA TGCAGTGTCCCGCCGAAATCTGCGTTTTGGGGTCCCGAGCAGTACTTC.

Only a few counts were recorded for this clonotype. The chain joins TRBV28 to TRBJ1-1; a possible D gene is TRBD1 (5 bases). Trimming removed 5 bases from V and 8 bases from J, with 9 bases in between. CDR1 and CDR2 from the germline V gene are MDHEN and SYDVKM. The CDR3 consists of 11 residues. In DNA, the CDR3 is TGTGCCAGCAGTCTCCGGGACGAAGCTTTCTTT. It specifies CASSLRDEAFF.

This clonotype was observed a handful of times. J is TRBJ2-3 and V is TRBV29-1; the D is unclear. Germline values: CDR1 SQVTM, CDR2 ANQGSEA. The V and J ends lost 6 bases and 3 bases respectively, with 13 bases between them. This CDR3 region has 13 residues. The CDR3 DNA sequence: TGCAGCGTCGCACAGCGTGGGACAGATACGCAGTATTTT. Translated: CSVAQRGTDTQYF.

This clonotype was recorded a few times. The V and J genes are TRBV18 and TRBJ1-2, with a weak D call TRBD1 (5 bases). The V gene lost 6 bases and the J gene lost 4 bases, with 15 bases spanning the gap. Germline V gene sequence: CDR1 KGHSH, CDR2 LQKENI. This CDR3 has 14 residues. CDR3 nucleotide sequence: TGTGCCAGCTCTGAGACAGACTCCCCCTATGGCTACACCTTC. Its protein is CASSETDSPYGYTF. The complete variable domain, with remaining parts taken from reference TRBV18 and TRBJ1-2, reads NAGVMQNPRHLVRRRGQEARLRCSPMKGHSHVYWYRQLPEEGLKFMVYLQKENIIDESGMPKERFSAEFPKEGPSILRIQQVVRGDSAAYFCASSETDSPYGYTFGSGTRLTVV.

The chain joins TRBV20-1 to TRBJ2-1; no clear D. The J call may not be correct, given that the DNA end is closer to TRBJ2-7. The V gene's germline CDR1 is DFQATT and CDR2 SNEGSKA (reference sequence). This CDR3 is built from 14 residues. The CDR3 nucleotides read TGCAGTGCTAACTACAGAAGCCTCTACAATGAGCAGTACTTC. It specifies CSANYRSLYNEQYF.

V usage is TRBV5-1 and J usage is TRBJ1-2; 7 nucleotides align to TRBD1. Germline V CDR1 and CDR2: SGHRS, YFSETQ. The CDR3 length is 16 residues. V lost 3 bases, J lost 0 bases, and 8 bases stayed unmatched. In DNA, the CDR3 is TGCGCCAGCAGCTCGGGGAAGGGGGCCTCTAACTATGGCTACACCTTC. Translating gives CASSSGKGASNYGYTF.

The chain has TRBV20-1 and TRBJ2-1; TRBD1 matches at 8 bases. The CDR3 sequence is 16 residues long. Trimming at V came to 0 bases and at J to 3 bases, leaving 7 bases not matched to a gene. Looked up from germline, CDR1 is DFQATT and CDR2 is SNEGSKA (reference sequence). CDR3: CSARDVRQGHYNEQFF. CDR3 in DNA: TGCAGTGCTAGAGATGTGAGACAGGGGCACTACAATGAGCAGTTCTTC.

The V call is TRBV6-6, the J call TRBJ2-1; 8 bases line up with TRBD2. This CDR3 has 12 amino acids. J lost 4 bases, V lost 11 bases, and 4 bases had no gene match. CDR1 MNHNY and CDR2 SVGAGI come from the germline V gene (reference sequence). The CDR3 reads CAATSDYNEQFF. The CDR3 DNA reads TGTGCCGCGACTAGCGATTACAATGAGCAGTTCTTC.

Here the CDR3 DNA reads TGTGCCAGCACCCAGGTAGGGGAGCAGTACTTC. Amino acids: CASTQVGEQYF. The chain is built from TRBV6-2 or TRBV6-3 and TRBJ2-5; tentatively, D is TRBD1 or TRBD2 (5 bases each). The germline V and J ends were trimmed by 7 bases and 11 bases, with 14 bases remaining between them. This CDR3 comprises 11 residues. CDR1 is MNHEY and CDR2 is SVGEGT in the germline V gene.

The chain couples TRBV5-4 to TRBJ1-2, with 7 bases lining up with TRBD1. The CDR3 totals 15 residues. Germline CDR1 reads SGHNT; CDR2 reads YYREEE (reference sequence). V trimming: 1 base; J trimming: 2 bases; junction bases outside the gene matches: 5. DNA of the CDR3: TGTGCCAGCAGCTTGCCGGGACAGTACAACTATGGCTACACCTTC. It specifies CASSLPGQYNYGYTF. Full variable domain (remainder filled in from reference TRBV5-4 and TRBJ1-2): ETGVTQSPTHLIKTRGQQVTLRCSSQSGHNTVSWYQQALGQGPQFIFQYYREEENGRGNFPPRFSGLQFPNYSSELNVNALELDDSALYLCASSLPGQYNYGYTFGSGTRLTVV.

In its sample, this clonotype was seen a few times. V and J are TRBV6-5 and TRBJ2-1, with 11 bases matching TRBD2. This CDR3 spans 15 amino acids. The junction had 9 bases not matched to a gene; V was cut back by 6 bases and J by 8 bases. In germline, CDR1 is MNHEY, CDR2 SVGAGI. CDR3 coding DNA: TGTGCCAGCAGCCAAATAGCGGGAGGGAGGTATGAGCAGTTCTTC. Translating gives CASSQIAGGRYEQFF.

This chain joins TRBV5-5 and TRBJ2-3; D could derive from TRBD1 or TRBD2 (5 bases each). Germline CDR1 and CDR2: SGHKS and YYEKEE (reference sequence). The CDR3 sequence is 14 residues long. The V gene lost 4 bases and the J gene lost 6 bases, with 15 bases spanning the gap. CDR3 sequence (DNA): TGTGCCAGCAGCAACCGGGCCTGGGGGGATACGCAGTATTTT. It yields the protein CASSNRAWGDTQYF. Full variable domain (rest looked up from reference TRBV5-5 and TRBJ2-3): DAGVTQSPTHLIKTRGQQVTLRCSPISGHKSVSWYQQVLGQGPQFIFQYYEKEERGRGNFPDRFSARQFPNYSSELNVNALLLGDSALYLCASSNRAWGDTQYFGPGTRLTVL.

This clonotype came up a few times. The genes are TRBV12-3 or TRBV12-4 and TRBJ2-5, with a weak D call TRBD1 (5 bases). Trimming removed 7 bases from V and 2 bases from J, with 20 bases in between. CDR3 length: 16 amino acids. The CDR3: CASIPGPKGPQETQYF. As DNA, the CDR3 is TGTGCCAGCATACCAGGACCCAAGGGGCCGCAAGAGACCCAGTACTTC.